What follows are 10 T cell receptor beta chains derived from one specimen sequenced in a study of molecular identifiers for immune sequencing clone quantification. TCRdb re-called the PCR reads with MiXCR, one entry per CDR3 protein. The data contain under 800,000 distinct CDR3 sequences, roughly 23% of them seen just once; the ten biggest clones take up 0.75% to 0.8%. Material: naive CD8+ T cells from blood, with Jurkat cell RNA spiked in. Subset indicated: FACS-sorted CD8+CD4-CCR7+CD45RA+ naive T cells. The receptors were gathered from a human donor in good health. Some libraries in this study had Jurkat cell RNA spiked in.

The V call is TRBV9, the J call TRBJ2-4; D gene uncertain. The V and J ends lost 2 bases and 8 bases respectively, with 14 bases between them. CDR1 is SGDLS and CDR2 is YYNGEE in the germline V gene. The CDR3 sequence is 14 residues long. The CDR3 is CASSVGGLFDIQYF. CDR3 nucleotides: TGTGCCAGCAGCGTCGGTGGCCTCTTTGACATTCAGTACTTC.

This clonotype was seen repeatedly, ten times or more. This rearrangement joins TRBV12-3 or TRBV12-4 to TRBJ1-1, with D uncertain. V lost 3 bases and J 6 bases, leaving 11 bases between the germline ends. CDR3 size: 13 residues. CDR3 sequence reads: CASSFSDRAEAFF. For the CDR3, the DNA is TGTGCCAGCAGTTTTTCGGATCGGGCTGAAGCTTTCTTT.

This clonotype was observed a handful of times. The V and J genes are TRBV10-3 and TRBJ2-1; 10 bases fit TRBD1. The germline CDR1 and CDR2 sequences are ENHRY and SYGVKD. V shed 0 bases, J shed 7 bases, and the junction held 6 bases outside the gene matches. The CDR3 runs to 16 residues. The CDR3 nucleotides are TGTGCCATCAGTGAGTCAGGACAGGGGGTCTGGAATGAGCAGTTCTTC. Its translation: CAISESGQGVWNEQFF.

Concerning this clonotype itself: This sequence may be a read error, since a much larger clone differs from it by one base. V gene TRBV12-3 or TRBV12-4 combines with J gene TRBJ2-3, with D possibly being TRBD1 (6 bases). The germline V and J ends were trimmed by 10 bases and 7 bases, with 15 bases remaining between them. The CDR3 consists of 12 residues. The CDR3 DNA sequence: TGTGCCATCAACTTACAGGGTCATACGCAGTATTTT. The encoded protein is CAINLQGHTQYF.

The V and J genes are TRBV5-4 and TRBJ2-6, with 7 nucleotides matching TRBD1. V shed 3 bases, J shed 0 bases, and the junction held 9 bases outside the gene matches. CDR3 length: 18 residues. CDR1 is SGHNT, CDR2 YYREEE, per germline (reference sequence). The CDR3 DNA is TGTGCCAGCAGCTCGCAACCGGGACAGTTCTCTGGGGCCAACGTCCTGACTTTC. It codes for CASSSQPGQFSGANVLTF.

In its sample, this clonotype was seen many times. The genes are TRBV5-1 and TRBJ2-5; D remains unclear. The V end lost 2 bases, the J end lost 2 bases, and 10 bases lay between the germline ends. The CDR3 runs 14 residues. The germline CDR1 and CDR2 sequences are SGHRS and YFSETQ. The CDR3 loop is CASSFIGLQETQYF. For the CDR3, the DNA is TGCGCCAGCAGCTTTATAGGTCTACAAGAGACCCAGTACTTC.

In its sample, this clonotype was seen a few times. The J gene is TRBJ2-1, the V gene TRBV19, with TRBD2 as a possible D gene (6 bases). The CDR3 is made up of 14 amino acids. V was pared by 3 bases and J by 3 bases, with 9 bases between. Germline CDR1 reads LNHDA; CDR2 reads SQIVND (reference sequence). CDR3 DNA sequence: TGTGCCAGTAGTATTGGGGGGAACTACAATGAGCAGTTCTTC. It codes for CASSIGGNYNEQFF.

The genes are TRBV5-8 and TRBJ2-3; 8 bases match TRBD2. The length of the CDR3 is 16 residues. The V segment lost 0 bases and the J segment 6 bases; nucleotides outside the gene matches: 9. Germline CDR1 and CDR2: SGHTS and YDEGEE. CDR3 sequence (DNA): TGTGCCAGCAGCTTGGCCCTCGGGAGGGCCGGGGATACGCAGTATTTT. This translates into CASSLALGRAGDTQYF.

The chain joins TRBV6-2 or TRBV6-3 to TRBJ1-1; D is perhaps TRBD1 (5 bases). V was pared by 5 bases and J by 5 bases, with 12 bases between. Per germline, CDR1 MNHEY and CDR2 SVGEGT. The CDR3 has 13 residues. The CDR3 spells CASSAREGTEAFF. DNA of the CDR3: TGTGCCAGCAGTGCCAGGGAGGGAACTGAAGCTTTCTTT.

This chain joins TRBV14 and TRBJ1-5; possible D gene TRBD1, 6 bases. The ends were cut back, 3 bases at V and 8 bases at J, with 17 bases in the middle. Per the germline V gene, CDR1 is SGHDN and CDR2 is FVKESK. This CDR3 spans 15 amino acids. CDR3 coding DNA: TGTGCCAGCAGCCAGGGACGGGGGGCTGGGGAGCCCCAGCATTTT. Its protein product is CASSQGRGAGEPQHF.